Presented here are 19 T cell receptor beta chains from one specimen sequenced in a study of T cell responses to AZD1222 COVID-19 vaccine. TCRdb's table, derived via immunoSEQ multiplex PCR, lists solely in-frame clones and lacks some. The data hold roughly 97,000 clones, with over 90% observed a single time. The starting material was peripheral blood, obtained on day 0 of AZD1222 vaccination. The receptors shown here come from an adult in good health.

The chain joins TRBV7-2 to TRBJ2-7; 13 positions match TRBD2. The CDR3 has 19 amino acids. The trim removed 5 bases at V and 0 bases at J, leaving 13 bases unmatched. Germline V gene sequence: CDR1 SGHTA, CDR2 FQGNSA. CDR3 in amino acids: CASSNRPGGTSGNSYEQYF. Written as DNA, the CDR3 is TGTGCCAGCAGCAACAGGCCGGGCGGGACTAGCGGGAACTCCTACGAGCAGTACTTC.

The J gene is TRBJ1-1, the V gene TRBV5-1, with TRBD1 matching over 10 bases. With 2 bases clipped from V and 5 bases from J, the junction kept 6 bases outside the gene matches. The CDR3 is made up of 15 amino acids. The germline CDR1 and CDR2 sequences are SGHRS and YFSETQ. CDR3 in amino acids: CASSFVADRGTEAFF. The CDR3 DNA sequence: TGCGCCAGCAGCTTTGTTGCGGACAGGGGGACTGAAGCTTTCTTT.

The V and J genes are TRBV27 and TRBJ2-7, with TRBD1 as a possible D gene (7 bases). This CDR3 is 13 amino acids long. Germline V lookup: CDR1 MNHEY, CDR2 SMNVEV (reference sequence). The germline V and J ends were trimmed by 11 bases and 0 bases, with 14 bases remaining between them. The CDR3 DNA sequence: TGTGCCTCAGGGGGGCCAAGCTCCTACGAGCAGTACTTC. The encoded protein is CASGGPSSYEQYF.

This chain connects TRBV6-6 to TRBJ1-6, with D hard to call. The V end lost 10 bases, the J end lost 5 bases, and 21 bases lay between the germline ends. The CDR3 contains 16 residues. Germline CDR1 is MNHNY and CDR2 is SVGAGI (reference sequence). For the CDR3, the DNA is TGTGCCACTCAGACTAGCCCACGTCGAGATAATTCACCCCTCCACTTT. It translates to CATQTSPRRDNSPLHF.

V gene TRBV5-4 combines with J gene TRBJ2-6; no definite D call. CDR1 is SGHNT and CDR2 is YYREEE in the germline V gene (reference sequence). V lost 4 bases and J 0 bases, leaving 5 bases between the germline ends. CDR3 length equals 14 residues. The CDR3 is CASSDHSGANVLTF. In DNA, the CDR3 is TGTGCCAGCAGCGACCACTCTGGGGCCAACGTCCTGACTTTC.

The CDR3: CASSLSDTQYF. DNA for the CDR3: TGTGCCAGCAGTTTATCCGATACGCAGTATTTT. This chain links TRBV12-3 or TRBV12-4 with TRBJ2-3; D is ambiguous. The CDR3 has 11 residues. Trimming left V 2 bases short and J 6 bases short, with 3 bases between.

The genes are TRBV7-9 and TRBJ1-4; TRBD1 is a possible D gene (6 bases). The CDR3 extends over 17 amino acids. V lost 2 bases and J 2 bases, leaving 15 bases between the germline ends. Germline CDR1 SEHNR, CDR2 FQNEAQ (reference sequence). CDR3 nucleotides: TGTGCCAGCAGCTTACGCACAGGGCTTACCACTAATGAAAAACTGTTTTTT. The encoded protein is CASSLRTGLTTNEKLFF.

The chain links TRBV7-8 to TRBJ1-3, with D unresolved. CDR3 length equals 15 residues. V was shortened by 5 bases and J by 1 base, with 12 bases between the two germline ends. Germline loops: CDR1 SGHVS, CDR2 FQNEAQ. CDR3: CASSRAYSSGNTIYF. The CDR3 coding sequence is TGTGCCAGCAGCCGAGCTTACTCGTCTGGAAACACCATATATTTT. Based on the CDR3 plus reference TRBV7-8 and TRBJ1-3, the full variable domain is GAGVSQSPRYKVAKRGQDVALRCDPISGHVSLFWYQQALGQGPEFLTYFQNEAQLDKSGLPSDRFFAERPEGSVSTLKIQRTQQEDSAVYLCASSRAYSSGNTIYFGEGSWLTVV.

This chain connects TRBV5-1 to TRBJ1-3; no clear D gene. CDR3 size: 13 residues. CDR1 is SGHRS and CDR2 is YFSETQ in the germline V gene. V gave up 3 bases and J gave up 4 bases, with 8 bases separating them. The CDR3 is CASSSGRGNTIYF. CDR3 nucleotide sequence: TGCGCCAGCAGCTCCGGACGGGGAAACACCATATATTTT.

The rearrangement links TRBV15 to TRBJ2-3, with 12 nucleotides matching TRBD2. Germline V lookup: CDR1 LNHNV, CDR2 YYDKDF (reference sequence). V was clipped by 1 base and J by 4 bases; unmatched bases: 3. This CDR3 comprises 16 residues. CDR3 sequence (DNA): TGTGCCACCAGCAGAGGACTAGCGGGAGCTTCAGATACGCAGTATTTT. Translating it yields CATSRGLAGASDTQYF.

The V and J genes are TRBV4-2 and TRBJ1-5, with D unresolved. The CDR3 totals 17 residues. Germline V gives CDR1 LGHNA, CDR2 YNFKEQ. Trimming removed 2 bases from V and 2 bases from J, with 16 bases in between. The DNA for the CDR3 is TGTGCCAGCAGCCAATTGGGTCTTCCAGTAGGCAATCAGCCCCAGCATTTT. This translates into CASSQLGLPVGNQPQHF.

The chain joins TRBV27 to TRBJ1-4; D perhaps matches TRBD1 (5 bases). Germline V gene sequence: CDR1 MNHEY, CDR2 SMNVEV (reference sequence). The CDR3 extends over 13 amino acids. The V gene lost 6 bases and the J gene lost 9 bases, with 14 bases spanning the gap. In nucleotides, the CDR3 is TGTGCCAGCAGCCCCGGTGGGGGGAAAAAACTGTTTTTT. As protein: CASSPGGGKKLFF. Supplemented by reference TRBV27 and TRBJ1-4, the full variable domain reads EAQVTQNPRYLITVTGKKLTVTCSQNMNHEYMSWYRQDPGLGLRQIYYSMNVEVTDKGDVPEGYKVSRKEKRNFPLILESPSPNQTSLYFCASSPGGGKKLFFGSGTQLSVL.

This clone was counted once. The rearrangement joins TRBV2 to TRBJ2-7, with D possibly TRBD2 on 6 matching bases. Trimming took off 6 bases at V and 2 bases at J, with 17 bases between the two ends. Germline-derived CDR1 and CDR2 are SNHLY and FYNNEI. CDR3 size: 15 residues. CDR3 sequence reads: CASRRPLGLTYEQYF. The CDR3 region has the DNA TGTGCCAGCAGGCGGCCCTTGGGACTTACCTACGAGCAGTACTTC.

The rearrangement joins TRBV5-1 to TRBJ1-5; D gene unclear. V lost 4 bases and J lost 4, with 12 bases in between. Germline V gene data show CDR1 as SGHRS and CDR2 as YFSETQ. The CDR3 consists of 14 residues. CDR3 DNA: TGCGCCAGCAGCGAGGGAGCTATTAATCAGCCCCAGCATTTT. As protein: CASSEGAINQPQHF.

The V call is TRBV29-1, the J call TRBJ2-5; TRBD2 aligns across 10 bases. From germline, CDR1 is SQVTM and CDR2 ANQGSEA. V was clipped by 0 bases and J by 5 bases; unmatched bases: 21. The length of the CDR3 is 20 residues. CDR3 coding DNA: TGCAGCGTTGAAGATCCTACAGGGAGATTTATAGCGGGAGGCGGGGAGACCCAGTACTTC. Amino acids: CSVEDPTGRFIAGGGETQYF.

This chain links TRBV18 with TRBJ1-2, with 7 bases identical to TRBD1. The CDR3 is 14 residues long. Trimming at V came to 3 bases and at J to 4 bases, leaving 5 bases not matched to a gene. The germline V gene has CDR1 KGHSH and CDR2 LQKENI. As DNA, the CDR3 is TGTGCCAGCTCACCCGACAGGGTACCCTATGGCTACACCTTC. Its protein product is CASSPDRVPYGYTF.

The CDR3 here is CASSITYTGELFF. CDR3 sequence (DNA): TGTGCCAGTAGTATTACCTACACCGGGGAGCTGTTTTTT. This chain connects TRBV19 to TRBJ2-2; no clear D gene. Trimming stripped 3 bases from V and 3 bases from J, with 5 bases between. Per germline, CDR1 LNHDA and CDR2 SQIVND (reference sequence). The CDR3 is 13 amino acids.

This chain joins TRBV27 and TRBJ2-7; D is perhaps TRBD1 or TRBD2 (5 bases each). The CDR3 contains 13 residues. CDR1 is MNHEY, CDR2 SMNVEV, per germline (reference sequence). Trimming cost V 5 bases and J 2 bases, with 10 bases left between them. This chain's CDR3 is CASSRDGTYEQYF. The CDR3 DNA reads TGTGCCAGCAGTAGGGACGGAACCTACGAGCAGTACTTC.

This clone has a single count. The V and J genes are TRBV27 and TRBJ2-7, with D maybe TRBD1 (5 bases). The germline CDR1 and CDR2 sequences are MNHEY and SMNVEV (reference sequence). With 6 bases removed from V and 4 bases from J, the gap between germline ends came to 7 bases. CDR3 length equals 11 residues. The CDR3 sequence: CASRSGYEQYF. CDR3 in DNA: TGTGCCAGCAGATCAGGGTACGAGCAGTACTTC.